Listed below are T cell receptor beta chains from one sample, sequenced in a study of T cell responses to AZD1222 COVID-19 vaccine. The protocol was immunoSEQ multiplex PCR, while the TCRdb copy is restricted to in-frame clones and leaves out a portion. This sample has about 96,000 clones, with around 89% found just once. The source material was peripheral blood, sampled on day 0 of AZD1222 vaccination. The receptors originated from an adult in good health. The CDR3 runs from the conserved cysteine through the conserved F or W. A D gene is named only where the DNA matches it firmly. Expanded clones are given a class, and other clones once, few, many or no size at all.

d_gene,j_gene,v_gene,abundance,CDR3nt,CDR3aa
-,TRBJ1-5,TRBV19,-,TGTGCCAGTAGTATTCAAGGACAGCCTTATCAGCCCCAGCATTTT,CASSIQGQPYQPQHF
TRBD1,TRBJ2-7,TRBV11-2,-,TGTGCCAGCAGCTCCAAGGCAAGGACAGGGACCTACGAGCAGTACTTC,CASSSKARTGTYEQYF
-,TRBJ1-2,TRBV21-1,-,TGTGCCAGCAGCATAGGACAGTCCGGCTACACCTTC,CASSIGQSGYTF
TRBD1,TRBJ2-7,TRBV6-1,-,TGTGCCAGCAGTGACGCCCCCGGACAGGGCTACGAGCAGTACTTC,CASSDAPGQGYEQYF
-,TRBJ1-5,TRBV10-3,-,TGTGCCATCAGTGAGGCCGGGGGATTCCAGCATTTT,CAISEAGGFQHF
TRBD1,TRBJ1-5,TRBV11-2,-,TGTGCCAGCAGCTTAACAGGGGGGCGTAATCAGCCCCAGCATTTT,CASSLTGGRNQPQHF
-,TRBJ2-3,TRBV5-4,-,TGTGCCAGCACCCCGAAGGAGGACACAGATACGCAGTATTTT,CASTPKEDTDTQYF
-,TRBJ1-3,TRBV30,-,TGTGCCTGGAGTGTATCGGGCGGGGGAACCATATATTTT,CAWSVSGGGTIYF
-,TRBJ1-4,TRBV28,-,TGTGCCAGCTGCCCCCTTGCGGGCAGGGGTGAGGAAAAACTGTTTTTT,CASCPLAGRGEEKLFF
TRBD1,TRBJ1-1,TRBV6-5,-,TGTGCCAGCAGTTGGGACAGGAACACTGAAGCTTTCTTT,CASSWDRNTEAFF
TRBD1,TRBJ1-2,TRBV6-5,-,TGTGCCAGCAGACGCCAGGACAGGGATGCGGGCTACACCTTC,CASRRQDRDAGYTF
-,TRBJ2-7,TRBV6-1,once,TGTGCCAGTAGTGATCGAAACTCCTACGAGCAGTACTTC,CASSDRNSYEQYF
-,TRBJ1-1,TRBV19,once,TGTGCCAGTAGTTTAAGGAACACTGAAGCTTTCTTT,CASSLRNTEAFF
-,TRBJ1-4,TRBV4-2,once,TGTGCCAGCAGCCAAGACGCTTACAGTAATGAAAAACTGTTTTTT,CASSQDAYSNEKLFF
TRBD1,TRBJ1-1,TRBV19,-,TGTGCCAGTACCCCCAGGGGGCGAGGGACTGAAGCTTTCTTT,CASTPRGRGTEAFF
TRBD1,TRBJ1-4,TRBV5-1,once,TGCGCCAGCAGCTCGCGGTGGGACAGAGCAACTAATGAAAAACTGTTTTTT,CASSSRWDRATNEKLFF
-,TRBJ1-1,TRBV11-2,-,TGTGCCAGCAGCTCCGGGTACTCTGAAGCTTTCTTT,CASSSGYSEAFF
-,TRBJ1-2,TRBV5-1,-,TGCGCCAGCAGCTTGGGGCCAGGTTATAATGGCTACACCTTC,CASSLGPGYNGYTF
-,TRBJ1-2,TRBV5-6,-,TGTGCCAGCAGCTTGGTATCAGCATACTATGGCTACACCTTC,CASSLVSAYYGYTF
TRBD1,TRBJ1-1,TRBV6-4,-,TGTGCCAGCAGTGACCAGACAGGGACTGAAGCTTTCTTT,CASSDQTGTEAFF
-,TRBJ2-2,TRBV7-6,-,TGTGCCAGCAGCCTCAATGCGGGGGCCAACACCGGGGAGCTGTTTTTT,CASSLNAGANTGELFF
-,TRBJ2-7,TRBV27,-,TGTGCCAGCAGTTTATCTAGGGTCTACGAGCAGTACTTC,CASSLSRVYEQYF
-,TRBJ1-2,TRBV5-4,-,TGTGCCAGCAGCTTTCCGGAGGGCTATGGCTACACCTTC,CASSFPEGYGYTF
TRBD1,TRBJ2-6,TRBV5-5,once,TGTGCCAGCACCGGGACAGCCTACTCTGGGGCCAACGTCCTGACTTTC,CASTGTAYSGANVLTF
-,TRBJ2-7,TRBV6-6,few,TGTGCCAGCAGTTCCATGGATTCTGCCTACGAGCAGTACTTC,CASSSMDSAYEQYF
TRBD1,TRBJ1-5,TRBV4-2,-,TGTGCCAGCAGCTTGGGACAGGATAGCAATCAGCCCCAGCATTTT,CASSLGQDSNQPQHF
TRBD1,TRBJ2-7,TRBV7-8,-,TGTGCCAGCAGTCTAAGACAGGGGCCTTACGAGCAGTACTTC,CASSLRQGPYEQYF
-,TRBJ1-5,TRBV4-3,-,TGCGCCAGCAGCCAAGTTTTGTTAACCAATCAGCCCCAGCATTTT,CASSQVLLTNQPQHF
TRBD1,TRBJ2-3,TRBV19,-,TGTGCCAGTGGCAGGGGGCAGGCAGATACGCAGTATTTT,CASGRGQADTQYF
-,TRBJ1-2,TRBV30,-,TGTGCCTGGAGTGTACGGGCAGGAGCCTATGGCTACACCTTC,CAWSVRAGAYGYTF
-,TRBJ1-4,TRBV5-1,-,TGCGCCAGCAGCTTAACTACTAATGAAAAACTGTTTTTT,CASSLTTNEKLFF
TRBD2,TRBJ2-7,TRBV7-6,once,TGTGCCAGCAGCTTAGGGGCGGGGGTGCCCTACGAGCAGTACTTC,CASSLGAGVPYEQYF
-,TRBJ1-5,TRBV19,-,TGTGCCAGTAGTATGGAGGTCAATCAGCCCCAGCATTTT,CASSMEVNQPQHF
-,TRBJ1-3,TRBV6-5,-,TGTGCCAGCCGAACGGCAGAACCCTCTGGAAACACCATATATTTT,CASRTAEPSGNTIYF
-,TRBJ2-2,TRBV2,few,TGTGCCAGCAGTGAAAGGCCGGCGAACACCGGGGAGCTGTTTTTT,CASSERPANTGELFF
-,TRBJ1-2,TRBV4-1,-,TGCGCCAGCAGCCATGAAGCCTCTAACTATGGCTACACCTTC,CASSHEASNYGYTF
-,TRBJ1-1,TRBV5-6,-,TGTGCCAGCAGCCCCTCCAAGGGGGCTGAAGCTTTCTTT,CASSPSKGAEAFF
TRBD1,TRBJ1-2,TRBV30,-,TGTGCCTGGAGTCCTGACAGGGGGGACTATGGCTACACCTTC,CAWSPDRGDYGYTF
TRBD2,TRBJ2-3,TRBV24-1,-,TGTGCCACCAGTGACCCAGCACTAGCGGGGGGACCAGATACGCAGTATTTT,CATSDPALAGGPDTQYF
TRBD1,TRBJ2-7,TRBV7-2,-,TGTGCCAGCAGCGTAGGGACAGGGCCTTACGAGCAGTACTTC,CASSVGTGPYEQYF
-,TRBJ2-7,TRBV20-1,-,TGCAGTGCTAGAGATGGTCGCGGACAGTACTTC,CSARDGRGQYF
TRBD1,TRBJ2-7,TRBV10-2,-,TGCGCCAGCAGCGGACAGGGCAACAACGAGCAGTACTTC,CASSGQGNNEQYF